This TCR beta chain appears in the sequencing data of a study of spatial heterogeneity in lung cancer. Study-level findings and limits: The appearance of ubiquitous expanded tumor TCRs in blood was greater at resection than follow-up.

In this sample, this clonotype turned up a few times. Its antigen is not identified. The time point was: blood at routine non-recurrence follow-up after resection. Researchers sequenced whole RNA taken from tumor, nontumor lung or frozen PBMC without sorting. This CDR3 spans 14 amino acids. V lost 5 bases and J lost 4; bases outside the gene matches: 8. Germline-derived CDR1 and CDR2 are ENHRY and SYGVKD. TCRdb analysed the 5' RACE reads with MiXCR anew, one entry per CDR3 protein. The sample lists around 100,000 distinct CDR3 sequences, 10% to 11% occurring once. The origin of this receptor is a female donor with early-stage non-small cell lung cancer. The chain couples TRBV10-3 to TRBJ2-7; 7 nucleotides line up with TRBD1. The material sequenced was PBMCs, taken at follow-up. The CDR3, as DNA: TGTGCCATCAGTACACAGGGGATGGGATACGAGCAGTACTTC. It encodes CAISTQGMGYEQYF.